Listed here are 8 T cell receptor beta chains from one sample, sequenced in a study of blood T cell repertoires in COVID-19. Libraries were prepared by immunoSEQ multiplex PCR; TCRdb keeps only in-frame clonotypes and omits some of them. The data show more than 85,000 clones, around 82% seen once. Material for sequencing was peripheral blood. These receptors were taken from a woman aged 50 to 65 with acute or convalescent COVID-19.

The genes are TRBV15 and TRBJ1-4; D remains unclear. The length of the CDR3 is 14 residues. The V gene lost 0 bases and the J gene lost 5 bases, with 7 bases spanning the gap. Germline CDR1 and CDR2: LNHNV and YYDKDF (reference sequence). For the CDR3, the DNA is TGTGCCACCAGCAGAGAGCTAAACAATGAAAAACTGTTTTTT. Its protein is CATSRELNNEKLFF.

The count of this clone is one. This chain uses TRBV12-5 with TRBJ1-2; tentative D call: TRBD1 (6 bases). CDR1 is LGHNT and CDR2 is FRNRAP in the germline V gene. CDR3 size: 13 residues. The V and J ends lost 6 bases and 8 bases respectively, with 16 bases between them. This CDR3 is CASGPGGGPGYTF. The CDR3 DNA follows: TGTGCTAGTGGCCCCGGCGGGGGGCCCGGCTACACCTTC.

V gene TRBV27 combines with J gene TRBJ2-3; TRBD2 is a possible D gene (7 bases). The germline V gene encodes CDR1 MNHEY and CDR2 SMNVEV (reference sequence). CDR3 length: 15 residues. Trimming stripped 3 bases from V and 2 bases from J, with 12 bases between. The CDR3 nucleotides read TGTGCCAGCAGTTTTCAAGGGGGGGCCACAGATACGCAGTATTTT. Protein: CASSFQGGATDTQYF.

V and J are TRBV5-1 and TRBJ2-6; no firm D call. V was shortened by 4 bases and J by 0 bases, with 8 bases between the two germline ends. This CDR3 contains 15 residues. Looked up from germline, CDR1 is SGHRS and CDR2 is YFSETQ. The CDR3 spells CASSQVASGANVLTF. The CDR3 DNA is TGCGCCAGCAGCCAGGTGGCCTCTGGGGCCAACGTCCTGACTTTC. Together with reference TRBV5-1 and TRBJ2-6, the CDR3 gives the full variable domain: KAGVTQTPRYLIKTRGQQVTLSCSPISGHRSVSWYQQTPGQGLQFLFEYFSETQRNKGNFPGRFSGRQFSNSRSEMNVSTLELGDSALYLCASSQVASGANVLTFGAGSRLTVL.

The count of this clone is one. V usage is TRBV5-1 and J usage is TRBJ2-3; 9 nucleotides match TRBD2. Per the germline V gene, CDR1 is SGHRS and CDR2 is YFSETQ. The CDR3 is 16 residues long. V gave up 4 bases and J gave up 0 bases; unmatched junction bases: 6. CDR3 DNA sequence: TGCGCCAGCAGCCCGGAGAGCGGGGGGAGCACAGATACGCAGTATTTT. Translation: CASSPESGGSTDTQYF.

The genes are TRBV6-6 and TRBJ1-4, with TRBD1 matching 7 bases. V trimming: 10 bases; J trimming: 3 bases; junction bases outside the gene matches: 14. Germline CDR1 is MNHNY and CDR2 is SVGAGI (reference sequence). The CDR3 is made up of 16 amino acids. CDR3 coding DNA: TGTGCCACCGTTTACACCGCAGGGGGAGCTAATGAAAAACTGTTTTTT. It is translated as CATVYTAGGANEKLFF.

This CDR3 reads CASRKQGARRSNYGYTF. The CDR3 nucleotides read TGTGCCAGCAGGAAACAGGGGGCGCGGAGATCTAACTATGGCTACACCTTC. This chain joins TRBV28 and TRBJ1-2; 9 bases are shared with TRBD1. CDR1 and CDR2 (germline): MDHEN, SYDVKM. This CDR3 is 17 amino acids long. With V trimmed by 6 bases and J by 0 bases, 11 bases remained unmatched.

CDR3: CASSQGSGNGYTF. For the CDR3, the DNA is TGTGCCAGCAGCCAAGGGTCCGGGAATGGCTACACCTTC. This chain links TRBV4-2 with TRBJ1-2; no reliable D call. Germline loops: CDR1 LGHNA, CDR2 YNFKEQ. Trimming pared 1 base from V and 6 bases from J, leaving 9 bases between. CDR3 length: 13 residues.